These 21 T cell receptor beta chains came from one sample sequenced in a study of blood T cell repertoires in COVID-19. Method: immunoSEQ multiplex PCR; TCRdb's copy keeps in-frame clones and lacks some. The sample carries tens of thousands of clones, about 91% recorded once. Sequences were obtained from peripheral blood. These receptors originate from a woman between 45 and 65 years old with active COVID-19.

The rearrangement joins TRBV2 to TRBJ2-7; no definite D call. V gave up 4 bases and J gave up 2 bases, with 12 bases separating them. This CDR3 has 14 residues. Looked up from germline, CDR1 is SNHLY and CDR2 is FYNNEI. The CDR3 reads CASSVRVNPYEQYF. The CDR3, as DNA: TGTGCCAGCAGTGTCCGGGTTAACCCCTACGAGCAGTACTTC.

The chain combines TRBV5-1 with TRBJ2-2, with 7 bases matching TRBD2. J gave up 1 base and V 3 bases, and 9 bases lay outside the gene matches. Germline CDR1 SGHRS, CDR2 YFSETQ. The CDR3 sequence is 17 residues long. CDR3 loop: CASSSLGGSVNTGELFF. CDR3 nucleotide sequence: TGCGCCAGCAGCTCCTTGGGCGGGAGCGTGAACACCGGGGAGCTGTTTTTT.

CDR3 sequence reads: CSAPQGLAGRGYNEQFF. CDR3 DNA sequence: TGCAGCGCCCCCCAGGGACTAGCAGGAAGAGGCTACAATGAGCAGTTCTTC. The chain is built from TRBV29-1 and TRBJ2-1; 9 nucleotides agree with TRBD2. The V segment lost 7 bases and the J segment 3 bases; nucleotides outside the gene matches: 16. The CDR3 is made up of 17 amino acids. Germline values: CDR1 SQVTM, CDR2 ANQGSEA.

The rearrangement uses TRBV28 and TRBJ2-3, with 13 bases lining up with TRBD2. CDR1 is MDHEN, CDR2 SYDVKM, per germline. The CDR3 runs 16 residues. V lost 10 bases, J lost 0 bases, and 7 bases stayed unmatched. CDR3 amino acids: CATARGLAGSTDTQYF. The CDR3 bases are TGTGCCACGGCGAGGGGACTAGCGGGAAGCACAGATACGCAGTATTTT.

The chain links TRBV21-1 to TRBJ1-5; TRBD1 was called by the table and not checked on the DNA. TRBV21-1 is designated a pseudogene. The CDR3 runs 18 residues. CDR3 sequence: CASSKAGPDRGRNQPQHF. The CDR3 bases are TGTGCCAGCAGCAAAGCGGGCCCCGACAGGGGTCGGAATCAGCCCCAGCATTTT.

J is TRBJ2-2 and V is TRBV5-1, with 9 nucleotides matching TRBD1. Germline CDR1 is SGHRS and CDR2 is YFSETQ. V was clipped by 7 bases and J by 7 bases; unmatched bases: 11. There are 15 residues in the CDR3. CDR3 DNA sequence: TGCGCCAGCTGCCCGACAGGGGGATATAGCGGGGAGCTGTTTTTT. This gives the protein CASCPTGGYSGELFF.

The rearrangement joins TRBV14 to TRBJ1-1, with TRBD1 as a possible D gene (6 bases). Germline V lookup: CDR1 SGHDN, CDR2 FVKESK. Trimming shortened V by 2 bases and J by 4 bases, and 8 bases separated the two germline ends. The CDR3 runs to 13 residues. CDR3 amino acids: CASSQLGGTEAFF. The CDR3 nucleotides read TGTGCCAGCAGCCAATTAGGGGGCACTGAAGCTTTCTTT.

CDR3 nucleotides: TGCAGTGCCAGTGGGCCTCCCGGGCAGCCCCAGCATTTT. Its protein is CSASGPPGQPQHF. This sequence joins TRBV20-1 and TRBJ1-5; D ambiguous. Trimming took 6 bases from V and 7 from J, leaving 16 bases between them. Germline V gene sequence: CDR1 DFQATT, CDR2 SNEGSKA (reference sequence). This CDR3 is built from 13 residues.

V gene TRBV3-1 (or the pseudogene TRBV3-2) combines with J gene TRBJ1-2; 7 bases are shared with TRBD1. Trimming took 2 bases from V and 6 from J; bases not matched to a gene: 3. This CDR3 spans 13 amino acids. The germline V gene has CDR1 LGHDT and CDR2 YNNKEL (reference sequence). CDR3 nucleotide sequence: TGTGCCAGCAGCCAAAAGGGGGCGAATGGCTACACCTTC. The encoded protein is CASSQKGANGYTF.

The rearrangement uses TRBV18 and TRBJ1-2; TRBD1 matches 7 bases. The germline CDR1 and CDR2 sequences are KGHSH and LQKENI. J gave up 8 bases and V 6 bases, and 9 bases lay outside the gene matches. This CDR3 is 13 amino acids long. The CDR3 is CASSEDRSLGYTF. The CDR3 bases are TGTGCCAGCTCCGAGGACAGGAGCTTGGGCTACACCTTC.

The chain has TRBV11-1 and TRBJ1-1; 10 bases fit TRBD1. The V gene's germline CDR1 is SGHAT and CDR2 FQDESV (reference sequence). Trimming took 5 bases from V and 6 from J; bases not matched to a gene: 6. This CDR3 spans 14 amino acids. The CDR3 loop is CASSTGQGKAEAFF. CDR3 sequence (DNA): TGTGCCAGCAGCACGGGACAGGGGAAGGCTGAAGCTTTCTTT.

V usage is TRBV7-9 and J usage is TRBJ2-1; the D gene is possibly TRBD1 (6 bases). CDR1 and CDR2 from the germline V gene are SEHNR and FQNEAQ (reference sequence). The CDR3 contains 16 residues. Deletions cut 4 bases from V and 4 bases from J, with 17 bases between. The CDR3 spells CASSSLGDTVYNEQFF. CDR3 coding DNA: TGTGCCAGCAGCTCCTTAGGGGACACGGTATACAATGAGCAGTTCTTC. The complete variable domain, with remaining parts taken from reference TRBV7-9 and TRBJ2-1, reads DTGVSQNPRHKITKRGQNVTFRCDPISEHNRLYWYRQTLGQGPEFLTYFQNEAQLEKSRLLSDRFSAERPKGSFSTLEIQRTEQGDSAMYLCASSSLGDTVYNEQFFGPGTRLTVL.

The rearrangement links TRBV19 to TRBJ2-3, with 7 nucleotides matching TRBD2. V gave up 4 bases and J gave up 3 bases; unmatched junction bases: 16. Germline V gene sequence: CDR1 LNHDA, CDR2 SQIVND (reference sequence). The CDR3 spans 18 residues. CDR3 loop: CASSKGPGRLAETDTQYF. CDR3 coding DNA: TGTGCCAGTAGTAAAGGCCCCGGGCGTCTAGCGGAAACAGATACGCAGTATTTT.

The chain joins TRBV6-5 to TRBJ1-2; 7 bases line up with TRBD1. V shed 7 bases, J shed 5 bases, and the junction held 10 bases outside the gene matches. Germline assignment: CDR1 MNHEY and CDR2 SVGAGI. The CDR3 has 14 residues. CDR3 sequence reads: CASNRDRGDYGYTF. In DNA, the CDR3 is TGTGCCAGCAATAGGGACAGAGGGGATTATGGCTACACCTTC.

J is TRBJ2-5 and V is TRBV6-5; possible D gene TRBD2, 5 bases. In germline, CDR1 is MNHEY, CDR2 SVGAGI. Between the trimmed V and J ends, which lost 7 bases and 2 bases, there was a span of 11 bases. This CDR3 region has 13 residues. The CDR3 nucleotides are TGTGCCAGCATGTCGCGGGCACAAGAGACCCAGTACTTC. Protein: CASMSRAQETQYF.

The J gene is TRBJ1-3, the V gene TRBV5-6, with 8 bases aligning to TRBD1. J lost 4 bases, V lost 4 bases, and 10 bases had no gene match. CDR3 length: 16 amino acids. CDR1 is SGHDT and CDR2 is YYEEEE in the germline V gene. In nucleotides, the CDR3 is TGTGCCAGCAGCCCGGACAGGGCCCTCTCGGGAAACACCATATATTTT. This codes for CASSPDRALSGNTIYF. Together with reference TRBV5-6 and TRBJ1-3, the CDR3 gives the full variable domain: DAGVTQSPTHLIKTRGQQVTLRCSPKSGHDTVSWYQQALGQGPQFIFQYYEEEERQRGNFPDRFSGHQFPNYSSELNVNALLLGDSALYLCASSPDRALSGNTIYFGEGSWLTVV.

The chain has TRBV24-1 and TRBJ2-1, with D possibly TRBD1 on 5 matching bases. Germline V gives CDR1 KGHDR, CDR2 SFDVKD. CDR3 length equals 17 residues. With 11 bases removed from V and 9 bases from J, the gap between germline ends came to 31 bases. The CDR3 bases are TGTGCCAAACCGATAGCAAGGACATTACCTCGTGTGCCTGAGCAGTTCTTC. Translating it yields CAKPIARTLPRVPEQFF.

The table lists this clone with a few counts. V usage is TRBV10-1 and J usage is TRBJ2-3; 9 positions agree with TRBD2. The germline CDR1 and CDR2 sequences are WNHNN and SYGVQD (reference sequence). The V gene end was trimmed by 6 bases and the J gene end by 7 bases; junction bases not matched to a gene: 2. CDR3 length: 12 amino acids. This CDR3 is CASSGTSNTQYF. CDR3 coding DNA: TGCGCCAGCAGCGGGACTAGCAATACGCAGTATTTT.

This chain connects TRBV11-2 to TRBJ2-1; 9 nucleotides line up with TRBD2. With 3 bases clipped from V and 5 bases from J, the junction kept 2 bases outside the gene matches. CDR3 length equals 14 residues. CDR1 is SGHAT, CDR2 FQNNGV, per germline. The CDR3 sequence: CASSFLAGNNEQFF. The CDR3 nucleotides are TGTGCCAGCAGCTTTCTAGCGGGAAACAATGAGCAGTTCTTC.

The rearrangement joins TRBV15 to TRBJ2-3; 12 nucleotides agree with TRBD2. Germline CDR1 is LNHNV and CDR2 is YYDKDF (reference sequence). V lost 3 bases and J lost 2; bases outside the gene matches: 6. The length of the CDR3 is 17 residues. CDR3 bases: TGTGCCACCAGCAGGGGGACTAGCGGGCTAATCACAGATACGCAGTATTTT. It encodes CATSRGTSGLITDTQYF.

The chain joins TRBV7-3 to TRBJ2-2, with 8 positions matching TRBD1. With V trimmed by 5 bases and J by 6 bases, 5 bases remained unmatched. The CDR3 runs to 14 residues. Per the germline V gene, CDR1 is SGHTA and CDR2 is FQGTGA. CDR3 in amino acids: CASSIQQGAGELFF. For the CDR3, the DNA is TGTGCCAGCAGCATCCAACAGGGGGCCGGGGAGCTGTTTTTT.